This is a list of T cell receptor beta chains from one sample in a study of blood T cell repertoires in COVID-19. TCRdb keeps only in-frame clones here, not all; method: immunoSEQ multiplex PCR. The repertoire holds roughly 230,000 clones, with about 82% as singletons. The sequencing input was peripheral blood. These TCRs come from a man aged 50-59 years with COVID-19, enrolled during active disease. CDR3s include the opening cysteine and the closing phenylalanine or tryptophan. Each record gives: clone size, D gene, V gene, J gene, CDR3 protein, CDR3 DNA. D genes are given only for firm matches. Rows give clone size only sometimes, using once, few, many, or a class for an expanded clone.

.,.,TRBV25-1,TRBJ2-2,CASSRTGELFF,TGTGCCAGCAGTCGGACCGGGGAGCTGTTTTTT
.,TRBD1,TRBV7-3,TRBJ1-1,CASSKTGGREAFF,TGTGCCAGCAGTAAGACAGGGGGCCGGGAAGCTTTCTTT
.,TRBD1,TRBV27,TRBJ2-7,CASSLYADRVYEQYF,TGTGCCAGCAGTTTATACGCGGACAGGGTTTACGAGCAGTACTTC
once,.,TRBV12-3/TRBV12-4,TRBJ2-5,CASSKTGPETQYF,TGTGCCAGCAGTAAAACAGGGCCAGAGACCCAGTACTTC
.,.,TRBV7-6,TRBJ2-2,CASSQGTIANTGELFF,TGTGCCAGCAGTCAGGGGACAATCGCGAACACCGGGGAGCTGTTTTTT
.,TRBD1,TRBV20-1,TRBJ2-4,CRTGVGNIQYF,TGCAGGACAGGGGTAGGAAACATTCAGTACTTC
.,TRBD2,TRBV5-4,TRBJ2-3,CASSLAGGDTQYF,TGTGCCAGCAGCCTAGCGGGGGGGGATACGCAGTATTTT
few,TRBD1,TRBV5-8,TRBJ2-7,CASSLSPGGTPKKQYF,TGTGCCAGCAGCTTGTCCCCAGGGGGTACCCCTAAGAAGCAGTACTTC
.,TRBD1,TRBV5-5,TRBJ2-2,CASSYGWTGSGGELFF,TGTGCCAGCAGCTACGGTTGGACAGGGTCCGGCGGGGAGCTGTTTTTT
.,TRBD2,TRBV7-2,TRBJ2-2,CASSLRASGTGGELFF,TGTGCCAGCAGCTTAAGGGCGAGCGGGACCGGCGGGGAGCTGTTTTTT
.,TRBD2,TRBV6-5,TRBJ2-3,CASTRGGGPADTQYF,TGTGCCAGCACCCGGGGCGGGGGACCAGCGGATACGCAGTATTTT
.,TRBD1,TRBV14,TRBJ1-2,CASSQLGQGTYSYTF,TGTGCCAGCAGCCAATTGGGACAGGGTACCTATAGCTACACCTTC
.,.,TRBV2,TRBJ2-7,CASSEAPVLYGQYF,TGTGCCAGCAGTGAAGCGCCGGTGCTATACGGGCAGTACTTC
.,TRBD1,TRBV7-2,TRBJ1-5,CASSLDRTGGINQPQHF,TGTGCCAGCAGCTTAGATAGGACAGGGGGCATCAATCAGCCCCAGCATTTT
.,TRBD2,TRBV28,TRBJ2-1,CASSPGTSGGVLNEQFF,TGTGCCAGCAGTCCCGGGACTAGCGGGGGGGTCCTTAATGAGCAGTTCTTC
.,TRBD1,TRBV18,TRBJ2-1,CASSTQGASNEQFF,TGTGCCAGCTCAACTCAGGGGGCGAGCAATGAGCAGTTCTTC
.,.,TRBV11-3,TRBJ1-4,CASSLDRRAGLGEKLFF,TGTGCCAGCAGCTTAGACCGGCGGGCGGGGCTGGGTGAAAAACTGTTTTTT
.,TRBD2,TRBV5-4,TRBJ2-2,CASSRTSGGLAGELFF,TGTGCCAGCAGCCGGACTAGCGGGGGGCTAGCCGGGGAGCTGTTTTTT
.,TRBD2,TRBV15,TRBJ2-5,CATSKAGGRETQYF,TGTGCCACCAGCAAAGCGGGGGGGCGGGAGACCCAGTACTTC
.,.,TRBV11-2,TRBJ1-2,CASSLSTGAYGYTF,TGTGCCAGCAGCTTATCGACAGGAGCCTATGGCTACACCTTC
.,TRBD1,TRBV6-1,TRBJ2-7,CASSEARGQGSYEQYF,TGTGCCAGCAGTGAAGCAAGGGGACAGGGTAGCTACGAGCAGTACTTC
once,.,TRBV6-6,TRBJ1-3,CASSYSGSENTIYF,TGTGCCAGCAGTTACTCCGGGAGCGAAAACACCATATATTTT
.,.,TRBV29-1,TRBJ1-2,CSSRSGGDGYTF,TGCAGCTCTAGGTCGGGGGGGGATGGCTACACCTTC
.,.,TRBV5-4,TRBJ1-2,CASSLAGGVGGYTF,TGTGCCAGCAGCTTGGCCGGGGGGGTGGGTGGCTACACCTTC